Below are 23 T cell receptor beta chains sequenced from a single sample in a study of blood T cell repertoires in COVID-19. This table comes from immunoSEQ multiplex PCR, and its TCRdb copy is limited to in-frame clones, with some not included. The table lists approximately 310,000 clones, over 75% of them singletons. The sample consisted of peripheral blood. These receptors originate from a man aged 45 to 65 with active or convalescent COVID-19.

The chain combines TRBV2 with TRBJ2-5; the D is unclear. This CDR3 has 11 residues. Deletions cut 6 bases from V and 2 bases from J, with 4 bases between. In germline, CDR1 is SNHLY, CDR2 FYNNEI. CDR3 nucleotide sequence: TGTGCCAGCAGCTATCAAGAGACCCAGTACTTC. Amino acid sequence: CASSYQETQYF.

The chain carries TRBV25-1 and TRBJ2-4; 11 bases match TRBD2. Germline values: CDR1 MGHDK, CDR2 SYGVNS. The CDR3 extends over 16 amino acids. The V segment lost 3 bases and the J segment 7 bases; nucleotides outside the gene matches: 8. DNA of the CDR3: TGTGCCAGCAGTGAGCTAGCGGGGGGTTCGGAGAACATTCAGTACTTC. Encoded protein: CASSELAGGSENIQYF. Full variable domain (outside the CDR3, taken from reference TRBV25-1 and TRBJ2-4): EADIYQTPRYLVIGTGKKITLECSQTMGHDKMYWYQQDPGMELHLIHYSYGVNSTEKGDLSSESTVSRIRTEHFPLTLESARPSHTSQYLCASSELAGGSENIQYFGAGTRLSVL.

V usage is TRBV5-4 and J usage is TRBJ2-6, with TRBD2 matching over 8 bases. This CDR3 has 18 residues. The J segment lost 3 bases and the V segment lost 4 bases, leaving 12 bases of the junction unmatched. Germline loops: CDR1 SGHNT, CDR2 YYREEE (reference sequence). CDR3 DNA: TGTGCCAGCAGCAGGTCCTCCGGGGGGGGCCGTGGGGCCAACGTCCTGACTTTC. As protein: CASSRSSGGGRGANVLTF.

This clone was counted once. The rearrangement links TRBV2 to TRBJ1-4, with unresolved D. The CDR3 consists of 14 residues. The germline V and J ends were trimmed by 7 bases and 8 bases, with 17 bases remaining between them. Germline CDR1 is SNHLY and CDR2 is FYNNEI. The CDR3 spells CASIEGGRKEKLFF. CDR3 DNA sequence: TGTGCCAGCATAGAGGGAGGGAGGAAGGAAAAACTGTTTTTT.

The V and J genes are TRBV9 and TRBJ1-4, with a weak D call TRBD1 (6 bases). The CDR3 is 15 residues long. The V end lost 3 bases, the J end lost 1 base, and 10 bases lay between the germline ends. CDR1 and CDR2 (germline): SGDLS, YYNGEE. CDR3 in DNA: TGTGCCAGCAGCGCAGGGGTTCAAACTAATGAAAAACTGTTTTTT. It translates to CASSAGVQTNEKLFF.

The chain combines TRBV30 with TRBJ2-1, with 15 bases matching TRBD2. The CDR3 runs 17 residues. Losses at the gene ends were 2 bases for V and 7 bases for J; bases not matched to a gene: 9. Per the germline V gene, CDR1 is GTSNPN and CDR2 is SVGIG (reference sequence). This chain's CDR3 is CAWSRRTSGRALNEQFF. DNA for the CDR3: TGTGCCTGGAGTAGACGGACTAGCGGGAGGGCCTTGAATGAGCAGTTCTTC.

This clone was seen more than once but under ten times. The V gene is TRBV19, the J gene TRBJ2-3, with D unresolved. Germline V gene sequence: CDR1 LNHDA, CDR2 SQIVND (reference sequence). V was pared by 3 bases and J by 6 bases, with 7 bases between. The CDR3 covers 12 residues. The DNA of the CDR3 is TGTGCCAGTAGTATGTTGCGGGATACGCAGTATTTT. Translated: CASSMLRDTQYF.

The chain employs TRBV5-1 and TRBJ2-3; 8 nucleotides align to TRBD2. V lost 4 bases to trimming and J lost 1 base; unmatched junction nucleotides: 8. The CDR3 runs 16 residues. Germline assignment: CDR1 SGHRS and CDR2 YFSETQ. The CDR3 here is CASSPKREWGTDTQYF. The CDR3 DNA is TGCGCCAGCAGCCCCAAGCGGGAGTGGGGCACAGATACGCAGTATTTT.

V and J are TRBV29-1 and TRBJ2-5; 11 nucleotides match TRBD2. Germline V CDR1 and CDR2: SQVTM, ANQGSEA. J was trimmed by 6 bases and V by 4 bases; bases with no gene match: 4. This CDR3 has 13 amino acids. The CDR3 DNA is TGCAGCGTTGGACTAGCGGGAACAAAGACCCAGTACTTC. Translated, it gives CSVGLAGTKTQYF.

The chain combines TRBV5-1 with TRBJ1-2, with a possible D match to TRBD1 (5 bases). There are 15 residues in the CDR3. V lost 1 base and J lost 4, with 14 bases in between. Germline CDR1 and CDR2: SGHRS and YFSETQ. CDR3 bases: TGCGCCAGCAGCTTGACCGGGACGGAGGGCTATGGCTACACCTTC. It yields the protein CASSLTGTEGYGYTF.

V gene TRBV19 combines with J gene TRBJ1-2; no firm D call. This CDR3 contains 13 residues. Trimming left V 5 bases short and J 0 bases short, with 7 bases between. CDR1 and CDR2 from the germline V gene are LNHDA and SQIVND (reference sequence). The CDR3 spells CASSSGSNYGYTF. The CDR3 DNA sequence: TGTGCCAGTAGTTCAGGATCTAACTATGGCTACACCTTC.

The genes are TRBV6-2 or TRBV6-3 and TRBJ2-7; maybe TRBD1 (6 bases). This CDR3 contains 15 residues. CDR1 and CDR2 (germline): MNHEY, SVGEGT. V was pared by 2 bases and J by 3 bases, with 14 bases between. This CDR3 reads CASSYPFDRNYEQYF. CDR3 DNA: TGTGCCAGCAGTTACCCCTTTGACAGGAACTACGAGCAGTACTTC.

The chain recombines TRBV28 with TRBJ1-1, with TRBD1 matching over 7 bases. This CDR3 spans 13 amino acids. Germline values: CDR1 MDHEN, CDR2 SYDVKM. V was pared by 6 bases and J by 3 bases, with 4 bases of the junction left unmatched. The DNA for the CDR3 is TGTGCCAGCAGAACCCAGGGGGACACTGAAGCTTTCTTT. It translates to CASRTQGDTEAFF.

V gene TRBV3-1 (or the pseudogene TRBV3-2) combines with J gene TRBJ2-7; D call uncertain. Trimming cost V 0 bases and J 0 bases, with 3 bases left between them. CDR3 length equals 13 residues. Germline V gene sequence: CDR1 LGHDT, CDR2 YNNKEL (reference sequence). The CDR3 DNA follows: TGTGCCAGCAGCCAAGATAGCTCCTACGAGCAGTACTTC. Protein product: CASSQDSSYEQYF.

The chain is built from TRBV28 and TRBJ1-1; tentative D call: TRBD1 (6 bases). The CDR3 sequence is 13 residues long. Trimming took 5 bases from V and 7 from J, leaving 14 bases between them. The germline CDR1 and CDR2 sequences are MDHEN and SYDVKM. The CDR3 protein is CASSTQGSGEAFF. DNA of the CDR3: TGTGCCAGCAGTACTCAGGGGTCCGGTGAAGCTTTCTTT.

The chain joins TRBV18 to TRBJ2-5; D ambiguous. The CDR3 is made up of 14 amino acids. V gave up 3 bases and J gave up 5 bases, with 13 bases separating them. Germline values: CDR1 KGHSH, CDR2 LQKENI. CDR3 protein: CASSPGGNGETQYF. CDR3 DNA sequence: TGTGCCAGCTCACCTGGCGGAAACGGGGAGACCCAGTACTTC. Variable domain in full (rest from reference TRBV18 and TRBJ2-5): NAGVMQNPRHLVRRRGQEARLRCSPMKGHSHVYWYRQLPEEGLKFMVYLQKENIIDESGMPKERFSAEFPKEGPSILRIQQVVRGDSAAYFCASSPGGNGETQYFGPGTRLLVL.

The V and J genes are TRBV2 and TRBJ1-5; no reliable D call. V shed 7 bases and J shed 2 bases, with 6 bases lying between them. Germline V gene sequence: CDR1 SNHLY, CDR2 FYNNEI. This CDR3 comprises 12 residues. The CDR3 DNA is TGTGCCAGCACTGCGGGCAATCAGCCCCAGCATTTT. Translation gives CASTAGNQPQHF.

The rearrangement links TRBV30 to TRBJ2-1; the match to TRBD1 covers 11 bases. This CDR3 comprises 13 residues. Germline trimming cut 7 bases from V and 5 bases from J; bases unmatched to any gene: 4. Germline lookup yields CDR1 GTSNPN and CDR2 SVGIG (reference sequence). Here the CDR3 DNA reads TGTGCCTCCGGGACAGGGGGGAACAATGAGCAGTTCTTC. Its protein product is CASGTGGNNEQFF.

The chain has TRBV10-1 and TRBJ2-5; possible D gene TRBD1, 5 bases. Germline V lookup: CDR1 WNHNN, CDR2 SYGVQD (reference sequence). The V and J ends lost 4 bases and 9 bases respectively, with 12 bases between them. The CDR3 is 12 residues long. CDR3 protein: CASSAQGFAQYF. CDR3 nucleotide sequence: TGCGCCAGCAGTGCCCAGGGATTCGCCCAGTACTTC.

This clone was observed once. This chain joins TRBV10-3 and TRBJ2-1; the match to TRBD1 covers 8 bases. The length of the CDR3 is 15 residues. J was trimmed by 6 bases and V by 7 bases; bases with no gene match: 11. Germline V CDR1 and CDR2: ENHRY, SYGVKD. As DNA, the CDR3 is TGTGCCATCACTCCAGGGACAGGTGAAACCAATGAGCAGTTCTTC. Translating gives CAITPGTGETNEQFF.

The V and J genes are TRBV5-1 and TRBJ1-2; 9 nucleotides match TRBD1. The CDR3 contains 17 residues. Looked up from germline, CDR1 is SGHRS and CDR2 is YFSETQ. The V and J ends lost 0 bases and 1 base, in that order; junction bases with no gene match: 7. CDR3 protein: CASSLAWGTGLNYGYTF. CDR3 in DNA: TGCGCCAGCAGCTTGGCCTGGGGGACAGGGCTTAACTATGGCTACACCTTC.

The CDR3 DNA is TGCGCCAGCAGCCAGACTGGGACAGGAGATAATGAAAAACTGTTTTTT. Translated: CASSQTGTGDNEKLFF. The chain joins TRBV4-1 to TRBJ1-4, with 8 bases identical to TRBD1. Trimming cost V 3 bases and J 4 bases; bases outside gene matches: 7. CDR3 length: 16 amino acids. Germline V lookup: CDR1 MGHRA, CDR2 YSYEKL.

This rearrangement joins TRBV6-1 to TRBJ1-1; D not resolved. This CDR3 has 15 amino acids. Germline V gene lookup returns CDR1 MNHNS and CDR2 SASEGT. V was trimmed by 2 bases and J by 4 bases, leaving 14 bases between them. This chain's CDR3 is CASSEPGGWSTEAFF. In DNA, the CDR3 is TGTGCCAGCAGTGAACCGGGTGGTTGGAGCACTGAAGCTTTCTTT.